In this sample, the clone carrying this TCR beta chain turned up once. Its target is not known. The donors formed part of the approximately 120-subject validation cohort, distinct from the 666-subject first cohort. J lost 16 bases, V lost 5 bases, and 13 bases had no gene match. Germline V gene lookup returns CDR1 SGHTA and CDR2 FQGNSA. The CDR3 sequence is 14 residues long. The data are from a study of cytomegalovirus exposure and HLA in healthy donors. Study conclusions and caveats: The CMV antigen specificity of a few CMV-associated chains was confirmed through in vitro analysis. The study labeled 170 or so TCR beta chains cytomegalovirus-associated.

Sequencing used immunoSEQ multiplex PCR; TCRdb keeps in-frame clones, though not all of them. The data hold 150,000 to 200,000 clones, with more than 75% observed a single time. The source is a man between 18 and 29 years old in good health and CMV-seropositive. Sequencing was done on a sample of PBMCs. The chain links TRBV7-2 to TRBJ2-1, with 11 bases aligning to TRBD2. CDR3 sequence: CASSPVPTSGSNFF. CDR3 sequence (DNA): TGTGCCAGCAGCCCCGTCCCCACTAGCGGGAGCAACTTCTTC. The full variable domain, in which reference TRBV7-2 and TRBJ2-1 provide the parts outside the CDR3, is GAGVSQSPSNKVTEKGKDVELRCDPISGHTALYWYRQSLGQGLEFLIYFQGNSAPDKSGLPSDRFSAERTGGSVSTLTIQRTQQEDSAVYLCASSPVPTSGSNFFGPGTRLTVL.